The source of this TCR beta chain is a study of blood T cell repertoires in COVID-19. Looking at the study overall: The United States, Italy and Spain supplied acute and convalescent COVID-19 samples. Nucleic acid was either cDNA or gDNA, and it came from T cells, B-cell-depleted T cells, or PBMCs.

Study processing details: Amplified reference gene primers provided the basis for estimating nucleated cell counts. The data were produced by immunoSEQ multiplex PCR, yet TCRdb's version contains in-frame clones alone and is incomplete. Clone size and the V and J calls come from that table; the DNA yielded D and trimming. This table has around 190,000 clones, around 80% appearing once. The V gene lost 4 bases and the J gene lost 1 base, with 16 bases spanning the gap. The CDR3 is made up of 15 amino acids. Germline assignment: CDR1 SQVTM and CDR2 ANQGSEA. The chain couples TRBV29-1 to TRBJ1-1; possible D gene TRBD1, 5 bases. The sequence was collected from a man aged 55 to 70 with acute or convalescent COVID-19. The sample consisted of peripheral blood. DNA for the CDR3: TGCAGCGTTGGAGGTTACGGGGGGTCGAACACTGAAGCTTTCTTT. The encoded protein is CSVGGYGGSNTEAFF.